A single sample is the source of the 5 T cell receptor beta chains below, sequenced in a study of blood T cell repertoires in COVID-19. TCRdb keeps only in-frame clones here, not all; method: immunoSEQ multiplex PCR. The sample yields approximately 200,000 clones, about 83% seen once. Sequencing was carried out using peripheral blood. Source of these receptors: a woman aged 45-59 years with acute or convalescent COVID-19.

There are many counts of this clone. This chain connects TRBV27 to TRBJ2-3, with TRBD1 matching 9 bases. The CDR3 has 14 residues. V dropped 4 bases and J dropped 5; count of bases not matched to a gene: 4. CDR1 MNHEY and CDR2 SMNVEV come from the germline V gene (reference sequence). This CDR3 reads CASSYRGPLDTQYF. The CDR3 nucleotides read TGTGCCAGCAGTTACAGGGGGCCCTTAGATACGCAGTATTTT.

V gene TRBV6-1 combines with J gene TRBJ2-7, with D unresolved. CDR3 length equals 13 residues. Germline V CDR1 and CDR2: MNHNS, SASEGT. V was shortened by 2 bases and J by 5 bases, with 10 bases between the two germline ends. CDR3 sequence reads: CASSEQAINEQYF. CDR3 nucleotides: TGTGCCAGCAGTGAACAGGCCATCAACGAGCAGTACTTC.

The V and J genes are TRBV21-1 and TRBJ2-7; the listed D gene, TRBD1, was not tested against the DNA. TRBV21-1 is an annotated pseudogene. The CDR3 is 14 amino acids. In DNA, the CDR3 is TGTGCCAGCAGCAAACTGGCAGGGGAAGGCGAGCAGTACTTC. As protein: CASSKLAGEGEQYF.

This chain links TRBV28 with TRBJ2-3, with TRBD1 as a possible D gene (6 bases). Trimming shortened V by 5 bases and J by 5 bases, and 17 bases separated the two germline ends. This CDR3 contains 15 residues. Per the germline V gene, CDR1 is MDHEN and CDR2 is SYDVKM. The CDR3 loop reads CASSPQGRGLDTQYF. In DNA, the CDR3 is TGTGCCAGCAGTCCCCAGGGCAGGGGTTTAGATACGCAGTATTTT.

This chain connects TRBV5-5 to TRBJ2-5; TRBD2 aligns across 8 bases. This CDR3 has 14 residues. V trimming: 1 base; J trimming: 3 bases; junction bases outside the gene matches: 2. Germline loops: CDR1 SGHKS, CDR2 YYEKEE (reference sequence). The CDR3 DNA reads as TGTGCCAGCAGCTTGACTAGCGGAAAAGAGACCCAGTACTTC. Its protein product is CASSLTSGKETQYF. The whole variable domain, filled in from reference TRBV5-5 and TRBJ2-5, reads DAGVTQSPTHLIKTRGQQVTLRCSPISGHKSVSWYQQVLGQGPQFIFQYYEKEERGRGNFPDRFSARQFPNYSSELNVNALLLGDSALYLCASSLTSGKETQYFGPGTRLLVL.